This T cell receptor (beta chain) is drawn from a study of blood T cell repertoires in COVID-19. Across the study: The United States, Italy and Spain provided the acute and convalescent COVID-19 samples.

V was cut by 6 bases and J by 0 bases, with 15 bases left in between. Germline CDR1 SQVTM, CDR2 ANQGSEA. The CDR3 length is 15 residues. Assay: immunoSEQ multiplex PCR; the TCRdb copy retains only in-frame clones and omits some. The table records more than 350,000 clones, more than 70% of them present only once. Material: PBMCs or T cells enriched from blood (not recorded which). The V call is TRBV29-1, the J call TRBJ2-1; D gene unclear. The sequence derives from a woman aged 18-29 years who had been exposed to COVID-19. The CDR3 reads CSVEQDLSSYNEQFF. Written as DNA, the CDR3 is TGCAGCGTAGAACAAGACTTGAGCTCCTACAATGAGCAGTTCTTC.